The sequence of this TCR beta chain was determined in a study of blood T cells in healthy people across ages. General observations from the study: Unsorted PBMCs blocked a conclusive comparison of naive and antigen-experienced cells.

On this clonotype: Its target is not known. Its ends do not fully match the called genes, so a read error is possible.

Using a J-beta primer mix together with a sample-barcoded 5' primer, a second PCR was run for roughly 6 to 12 cycles. TCRdb re-analysed the 5' RACE reads in MiXCR, keeping a single row per CDR3 protein. The sample includes about 560,000 distinct CDR3 sequences, about 28% of them seen just once. A further study also used this sample, focusing on T cells of mothers and their children.

The TCR sequence derives from a boy younger than 10 in good health. The sequenced material came from blood.

The CDR3 reads CSARGSGSFWFF. Written as DNA, the CDR3 is TGCAGTGCTAGAGGTTCGGGGAGCTTCTGGTTCTTC. The J gene is TRBJ2-5, the V gene TRBV20-1, with a weak D call TRBD2 (5 bases). In germline, CDR1 is DFQATT, CDR2 SNEGSKA (reference sequence). This CDR3 contains 12 residues.